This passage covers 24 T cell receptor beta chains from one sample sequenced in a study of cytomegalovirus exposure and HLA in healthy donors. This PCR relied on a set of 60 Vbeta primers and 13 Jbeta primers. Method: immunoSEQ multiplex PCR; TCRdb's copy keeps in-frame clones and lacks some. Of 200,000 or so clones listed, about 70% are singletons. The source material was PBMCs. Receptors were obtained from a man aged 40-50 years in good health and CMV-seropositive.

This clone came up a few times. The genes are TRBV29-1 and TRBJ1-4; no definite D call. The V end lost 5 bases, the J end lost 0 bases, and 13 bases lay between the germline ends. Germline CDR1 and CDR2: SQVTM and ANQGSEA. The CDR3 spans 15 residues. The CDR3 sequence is CSVLEEPATNEKLFF. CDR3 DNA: TGCAGCGTTCTTGAGGAACCTGCAACTAATGAAAAACTGTTTTTT.

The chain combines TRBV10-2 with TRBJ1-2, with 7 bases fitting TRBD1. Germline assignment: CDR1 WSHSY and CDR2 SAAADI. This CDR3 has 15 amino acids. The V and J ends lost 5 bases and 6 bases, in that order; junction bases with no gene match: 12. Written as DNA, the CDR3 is TGCGCCAGCAGTTTGACAGGGAGCGGGTCGAATGGCTACACCTTC. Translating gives CASSLTGSGSNGYTF.

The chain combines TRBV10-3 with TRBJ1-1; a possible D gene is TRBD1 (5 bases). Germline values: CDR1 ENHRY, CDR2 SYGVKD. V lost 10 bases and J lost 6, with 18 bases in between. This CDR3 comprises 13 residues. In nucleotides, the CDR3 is TGTGCCACTCGGGGGGTCGGGGTCCCTGAAGCTTTCTTT. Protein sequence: CATRGVGVPEAFF.

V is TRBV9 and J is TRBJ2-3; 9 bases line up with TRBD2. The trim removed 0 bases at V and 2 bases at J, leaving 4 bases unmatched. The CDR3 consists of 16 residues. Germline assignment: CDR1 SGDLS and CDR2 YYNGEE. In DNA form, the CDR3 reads TGTGCCAGCAGCGTAGGGCTAGCGGGGATCACAGATACGCAGTATTTT. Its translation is CASSVGLAGITDTQYF.

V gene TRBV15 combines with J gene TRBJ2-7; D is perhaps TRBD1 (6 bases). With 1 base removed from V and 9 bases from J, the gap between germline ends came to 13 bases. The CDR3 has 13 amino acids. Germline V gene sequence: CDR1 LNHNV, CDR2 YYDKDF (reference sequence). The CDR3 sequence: CATSRAAGEVQYF. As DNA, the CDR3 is TGTGCCACCAGCAGAGCCGCAGGGGAAGTGCAGTACTTC.

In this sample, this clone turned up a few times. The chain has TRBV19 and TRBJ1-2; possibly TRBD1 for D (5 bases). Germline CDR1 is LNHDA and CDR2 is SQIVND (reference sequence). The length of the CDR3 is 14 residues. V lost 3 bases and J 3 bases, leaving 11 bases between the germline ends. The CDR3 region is CASSIGQGYYGYTF. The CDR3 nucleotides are TGTGCCAGTAGTATCGGGCAGGGATACTATGGCTACACCTTC.

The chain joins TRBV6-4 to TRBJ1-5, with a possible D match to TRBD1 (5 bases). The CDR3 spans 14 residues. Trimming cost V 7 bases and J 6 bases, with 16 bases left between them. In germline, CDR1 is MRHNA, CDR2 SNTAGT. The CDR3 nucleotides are TGTGCCAGCAACCCAGGGACTAGGAGTCAGCCCCAGCATTTT. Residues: CASNPGTRSQPQHF.

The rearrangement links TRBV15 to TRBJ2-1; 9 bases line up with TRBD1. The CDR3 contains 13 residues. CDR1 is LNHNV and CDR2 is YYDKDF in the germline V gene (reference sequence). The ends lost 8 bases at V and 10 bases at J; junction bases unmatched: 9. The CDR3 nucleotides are TGTGCCACCGGTCTAACAGGGGGCGCGGAGCAGTTCTTC. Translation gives CATGLTGGAEQFF.

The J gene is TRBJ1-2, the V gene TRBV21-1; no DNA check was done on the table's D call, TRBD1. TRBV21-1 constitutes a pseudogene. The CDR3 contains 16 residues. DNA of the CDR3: TGTGCCAGCAGCAACGTCTACAGGGTGTGGGGGTATGGCTACACCTTC. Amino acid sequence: CASSNVYRVWGYGYTF.

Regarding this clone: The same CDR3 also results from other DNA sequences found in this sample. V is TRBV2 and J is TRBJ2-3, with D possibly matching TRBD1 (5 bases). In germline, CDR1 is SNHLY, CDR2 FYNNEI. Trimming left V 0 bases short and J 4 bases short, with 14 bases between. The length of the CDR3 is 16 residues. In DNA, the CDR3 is TGTGCCAGCAGTGAAGCCGGGTGGGGCGTCCCAGATACGCAGTATTTT. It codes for CASSEAGWGVPDTQYF.

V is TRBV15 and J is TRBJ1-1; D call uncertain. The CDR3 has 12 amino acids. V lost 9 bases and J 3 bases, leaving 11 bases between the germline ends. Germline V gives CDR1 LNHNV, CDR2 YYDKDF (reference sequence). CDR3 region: CATGIGDTEAFF. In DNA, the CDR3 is TGTGCCACAGGGATCGGGGACACTGAAGCTTTCTTT.

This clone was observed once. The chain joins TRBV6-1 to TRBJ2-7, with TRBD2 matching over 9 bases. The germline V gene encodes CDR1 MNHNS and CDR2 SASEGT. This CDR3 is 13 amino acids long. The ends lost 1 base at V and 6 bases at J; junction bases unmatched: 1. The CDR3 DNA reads TGTGCCAGCAGTGAAGTAGCGGGGGTCGAGCAGTACTTC. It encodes CASSEVAGVEQYF.

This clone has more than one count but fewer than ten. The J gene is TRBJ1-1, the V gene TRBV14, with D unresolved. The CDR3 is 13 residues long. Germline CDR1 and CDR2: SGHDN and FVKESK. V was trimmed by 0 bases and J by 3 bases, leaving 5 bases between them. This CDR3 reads CASSQEEHTEAFF. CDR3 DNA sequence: TGTGCCAGCAGCCAAGAGGAGCACACTGAAGCTTTCTTT.

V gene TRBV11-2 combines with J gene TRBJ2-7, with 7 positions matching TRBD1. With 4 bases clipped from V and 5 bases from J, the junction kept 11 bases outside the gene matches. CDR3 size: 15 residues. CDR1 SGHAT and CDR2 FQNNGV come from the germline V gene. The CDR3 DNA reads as TGTGCCAGCAGCTCGCTTCAGGGGGTCCTCGACGAGCAGTACTTC. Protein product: CASSSLQGVLDEQYF.

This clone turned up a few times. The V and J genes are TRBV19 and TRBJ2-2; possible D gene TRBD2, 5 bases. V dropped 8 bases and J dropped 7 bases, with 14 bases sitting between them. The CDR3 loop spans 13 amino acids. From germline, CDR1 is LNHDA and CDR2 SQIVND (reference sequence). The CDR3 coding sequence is TGTGCCAGTTTCGGGAATTTTGGCGGGGAGCTGTTTTTT. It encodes CASFGNFGGELFF.

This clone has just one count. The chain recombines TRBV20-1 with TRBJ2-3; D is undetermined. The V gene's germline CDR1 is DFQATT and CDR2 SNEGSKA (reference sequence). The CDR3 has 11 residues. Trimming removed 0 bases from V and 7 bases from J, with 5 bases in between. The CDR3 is CSARDYYTQYF. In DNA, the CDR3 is TGCAGTGCTAGAGATTATTATACGCAGTATTTT.

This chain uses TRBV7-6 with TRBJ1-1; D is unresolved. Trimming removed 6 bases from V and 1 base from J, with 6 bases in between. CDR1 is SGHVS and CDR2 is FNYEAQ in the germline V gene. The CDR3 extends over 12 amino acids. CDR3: CASSHRNTEAFF. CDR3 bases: TGTGCCAGCAGTCACAGGAACACTGAAGCTTTCTTT. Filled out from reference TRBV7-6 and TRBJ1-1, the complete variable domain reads GAGVSQSPRYKVTKRGQDVALRCDPISGHVSLYWYRQALGQGPEFLTYFNYEAQQDKSGLPNDRFSAERPEGSISTLTIQRTEQRDSAMYRCASSHRNTEAFFGQGTRLTVV.

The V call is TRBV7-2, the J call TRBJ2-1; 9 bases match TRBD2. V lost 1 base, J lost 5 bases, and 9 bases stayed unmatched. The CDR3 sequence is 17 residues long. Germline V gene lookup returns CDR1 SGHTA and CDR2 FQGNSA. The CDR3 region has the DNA TGTGCCAGCAGCTTAGGATTGCTAGCGGGGCCCGACAATGAGCAGTTCTTC. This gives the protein CASSLGLLAGPDNEQFF.

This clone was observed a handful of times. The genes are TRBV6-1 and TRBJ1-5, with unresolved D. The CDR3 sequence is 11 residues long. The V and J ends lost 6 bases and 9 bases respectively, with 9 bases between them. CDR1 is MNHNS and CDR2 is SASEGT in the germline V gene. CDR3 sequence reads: CASSGDWPQHF. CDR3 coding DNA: TGTGCCAGCAGCGGGGATTGGCCCCAGCATTTT.

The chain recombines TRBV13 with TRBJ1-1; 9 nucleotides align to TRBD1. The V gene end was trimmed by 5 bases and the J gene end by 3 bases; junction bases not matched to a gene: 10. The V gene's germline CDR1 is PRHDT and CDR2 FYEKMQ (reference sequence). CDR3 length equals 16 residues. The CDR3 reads CASSPGQGTVHTEAFF. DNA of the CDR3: TGTGCCAGCAGCCCCGGACAGGGGACCGTACACACTGAAGCTTTCTTT.

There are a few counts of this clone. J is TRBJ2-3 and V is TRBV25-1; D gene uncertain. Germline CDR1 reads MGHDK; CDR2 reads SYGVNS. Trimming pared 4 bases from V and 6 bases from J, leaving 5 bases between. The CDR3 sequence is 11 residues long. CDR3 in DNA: TGTGCCAGCAGTGTATTTGATACGCAGTATTTT. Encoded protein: CASSVFDTQYF.

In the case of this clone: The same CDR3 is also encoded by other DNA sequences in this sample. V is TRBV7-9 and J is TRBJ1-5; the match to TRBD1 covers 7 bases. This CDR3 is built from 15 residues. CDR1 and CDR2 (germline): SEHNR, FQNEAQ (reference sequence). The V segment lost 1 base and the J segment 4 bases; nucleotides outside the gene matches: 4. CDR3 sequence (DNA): TGTGCCAGCAGCTTAGAATCAGGGGGGAATCAGCCCCAGCATTTT. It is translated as CASSLESGGNQPQHF.

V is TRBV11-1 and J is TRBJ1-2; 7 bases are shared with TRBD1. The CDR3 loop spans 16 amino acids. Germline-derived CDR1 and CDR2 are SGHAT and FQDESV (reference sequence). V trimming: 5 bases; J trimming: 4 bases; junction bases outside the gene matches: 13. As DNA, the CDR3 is TGTGCCAGCAGCCCCCTGCCAAGGGGGCGAGGCTATGGCTACACCTTC. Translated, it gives CASSPLPRGRGYGYTF.

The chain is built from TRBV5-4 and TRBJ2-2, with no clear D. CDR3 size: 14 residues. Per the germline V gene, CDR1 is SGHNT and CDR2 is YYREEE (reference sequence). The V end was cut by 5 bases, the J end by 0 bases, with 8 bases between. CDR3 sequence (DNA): TGTGCCAGCAGTTTAGTCTCGAACACCGGGGAGCTGTTTTTT. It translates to CASSLVSNTGELFF.